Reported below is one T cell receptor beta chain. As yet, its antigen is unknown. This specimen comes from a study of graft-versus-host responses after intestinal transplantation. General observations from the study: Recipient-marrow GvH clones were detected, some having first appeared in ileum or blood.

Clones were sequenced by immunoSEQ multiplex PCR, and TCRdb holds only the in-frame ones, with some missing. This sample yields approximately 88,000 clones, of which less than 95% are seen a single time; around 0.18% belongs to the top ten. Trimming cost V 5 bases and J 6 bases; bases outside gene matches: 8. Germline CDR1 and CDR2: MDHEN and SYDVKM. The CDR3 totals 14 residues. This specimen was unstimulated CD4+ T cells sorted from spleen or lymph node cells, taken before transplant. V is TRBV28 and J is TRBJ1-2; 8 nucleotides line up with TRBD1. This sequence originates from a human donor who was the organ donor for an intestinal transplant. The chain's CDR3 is CASSPDRVGNGYTF. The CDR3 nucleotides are TGTGCCAGCAGTCCGGACAGGGTCGGCAATGGCTACACCTTC.